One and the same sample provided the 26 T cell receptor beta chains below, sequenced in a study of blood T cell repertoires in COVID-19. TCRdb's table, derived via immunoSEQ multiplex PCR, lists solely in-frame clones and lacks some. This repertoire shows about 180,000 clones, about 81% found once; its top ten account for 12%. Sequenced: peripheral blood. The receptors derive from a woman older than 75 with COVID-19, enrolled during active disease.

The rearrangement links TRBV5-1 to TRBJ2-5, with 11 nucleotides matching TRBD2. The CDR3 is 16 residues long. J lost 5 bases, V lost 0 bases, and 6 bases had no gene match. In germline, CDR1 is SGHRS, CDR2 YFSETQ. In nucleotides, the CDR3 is TGCGCCAGCAGCTTGGGAAATAGCGGGGGGGCGGAGACCCAGTACTTC. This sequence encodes CASSLGNSGGAETQYF.

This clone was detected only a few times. CDR3: CASSQAGTGELFF. The CDR3 bases are TGTGCCAGCAGCCAAGCGGGGACCGGGGAGCTGTTTTTT. The chain is built from TRBV3-1 (or the pseudogene TRBV3-2) and TRBJ2-2; TRBD2 is a possible D gene (5 bases). Germline V gives CDR1 LGHDT, CDR2 YNNKEL (reference sequence). V lost 1 base and J lost 5, with 5 bases in between. This CDR3 comprises 13 residues.

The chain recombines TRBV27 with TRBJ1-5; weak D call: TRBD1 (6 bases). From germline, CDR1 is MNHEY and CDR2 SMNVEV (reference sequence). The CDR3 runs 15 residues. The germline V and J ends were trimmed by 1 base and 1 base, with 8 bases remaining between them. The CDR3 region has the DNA TGTGCCAGCAGTTTATGGGGGACAAGCAATCAGCCCCAGCATTTT. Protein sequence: CASSLWGTSNQPQHF.

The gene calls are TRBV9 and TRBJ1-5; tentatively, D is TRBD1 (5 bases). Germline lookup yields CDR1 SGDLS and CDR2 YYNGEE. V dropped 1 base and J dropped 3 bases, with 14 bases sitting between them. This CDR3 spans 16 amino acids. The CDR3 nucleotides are TGTGCCAGCAGCGTACCTAGGGGCAGGGCCAATCAGCCCCAGCATTTT. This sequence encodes CASSVPRGRANQPQHF.

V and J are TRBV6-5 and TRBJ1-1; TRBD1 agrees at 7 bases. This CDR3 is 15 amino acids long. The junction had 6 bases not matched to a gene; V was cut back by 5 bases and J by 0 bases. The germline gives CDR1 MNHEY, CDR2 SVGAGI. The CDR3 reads CASSPYRGVNTEAFF. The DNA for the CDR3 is TGTGCCAGCAGTCCCTACAGGGGAGTGAACACTGAAGCTTTCTTT.

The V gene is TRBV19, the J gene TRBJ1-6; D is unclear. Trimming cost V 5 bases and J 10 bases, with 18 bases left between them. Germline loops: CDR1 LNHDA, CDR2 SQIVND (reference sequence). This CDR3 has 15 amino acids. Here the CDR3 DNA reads TGTGCCAGTAGTTACCGACACTCCGCCGGATCACCCCTCCACTTT. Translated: CASSYRHSAGSPLHF.

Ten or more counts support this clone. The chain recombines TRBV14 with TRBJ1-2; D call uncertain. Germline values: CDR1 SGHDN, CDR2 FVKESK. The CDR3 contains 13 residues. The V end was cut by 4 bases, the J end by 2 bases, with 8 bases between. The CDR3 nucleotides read TGTGCCAGCAGCCGATCAGAAAACTATGGCTACACCTTC. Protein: CASSRSENYGYTF.

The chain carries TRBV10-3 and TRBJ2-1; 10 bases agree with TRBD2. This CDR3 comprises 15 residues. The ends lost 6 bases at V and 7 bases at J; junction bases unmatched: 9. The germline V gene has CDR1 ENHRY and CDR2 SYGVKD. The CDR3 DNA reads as TGTGCCATCAGCGAAAGCGGGGGGGGGTTGAATGAGCAGTTCTTC. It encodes CAISESGGGLNEQFF.

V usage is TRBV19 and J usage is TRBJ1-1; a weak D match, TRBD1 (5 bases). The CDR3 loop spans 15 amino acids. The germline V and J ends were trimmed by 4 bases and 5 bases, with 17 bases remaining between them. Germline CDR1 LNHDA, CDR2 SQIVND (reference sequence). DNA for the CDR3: TGTGCCAGTAGTACCCCTTGGGGCAGGGAAACTGAAGCTTTCTTT. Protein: CASSTPWGRETEAFF. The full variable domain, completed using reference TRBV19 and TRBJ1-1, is DGGITQSPKYLFRKEGQNVTLSCEQNLNHDAMYWYRQDPGQGLRLIYYSQIVNDFQKGDIAEGYSVSREKKESFPLTVTSAQKNPTAFYLCASSTPWGRETEAFFGQGTRLTVV.

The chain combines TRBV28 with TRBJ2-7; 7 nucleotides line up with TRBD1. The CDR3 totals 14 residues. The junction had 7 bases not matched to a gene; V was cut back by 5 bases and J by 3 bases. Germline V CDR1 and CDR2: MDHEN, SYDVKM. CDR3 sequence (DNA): TGTGCCAGCAGTCTGTGGGGACAGAACTACGAGCAGTACTTC. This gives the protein CASSLWGQNYEQYF. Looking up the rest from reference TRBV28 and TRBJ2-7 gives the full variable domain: DVKVTQSSRYLVKRTGEKVFLECVQDMDHENMFWYRQDPGLGLRLIYFSYDVKMKEKGDIPEGYSVSREKKERFSLILESASTNQTSMYLCASSLWGQNYEQYFGPGTRLTVT.

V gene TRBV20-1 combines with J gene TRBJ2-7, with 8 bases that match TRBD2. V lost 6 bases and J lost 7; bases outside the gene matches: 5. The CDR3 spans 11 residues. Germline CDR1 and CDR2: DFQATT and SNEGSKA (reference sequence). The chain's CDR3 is CSAGRVGEQYF. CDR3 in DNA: TGCAGTGCCGGGAGGGTGGGGGAGCAGTACTTC.

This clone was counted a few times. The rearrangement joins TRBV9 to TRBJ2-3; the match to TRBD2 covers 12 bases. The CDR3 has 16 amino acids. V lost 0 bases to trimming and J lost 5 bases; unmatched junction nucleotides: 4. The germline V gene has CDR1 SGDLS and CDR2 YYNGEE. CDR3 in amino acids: CASSVGTSGNIDTQYF. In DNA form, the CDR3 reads TGTGCCAGCAGCGTAGGGACTAGCGGGAACATAGATACGCAGTATTTT.

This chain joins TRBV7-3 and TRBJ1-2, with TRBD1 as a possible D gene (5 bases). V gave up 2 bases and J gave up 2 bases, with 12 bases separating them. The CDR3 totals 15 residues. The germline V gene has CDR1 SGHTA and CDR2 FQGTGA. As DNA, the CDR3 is TGTGCCAGCAGCTTAGACGGAACAGGCAACTATGGCTACACCTTC. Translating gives CASSLDGTGNYGYTF.

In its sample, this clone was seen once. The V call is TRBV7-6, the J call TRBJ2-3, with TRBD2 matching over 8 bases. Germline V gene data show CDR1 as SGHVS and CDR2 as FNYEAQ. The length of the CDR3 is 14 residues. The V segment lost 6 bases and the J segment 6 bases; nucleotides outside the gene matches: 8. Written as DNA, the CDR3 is TGTGCCAGCAGTCCGGGGGGGCCGTTGGATACGCAGTATTTT. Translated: CASSPGGPLDTQYF.

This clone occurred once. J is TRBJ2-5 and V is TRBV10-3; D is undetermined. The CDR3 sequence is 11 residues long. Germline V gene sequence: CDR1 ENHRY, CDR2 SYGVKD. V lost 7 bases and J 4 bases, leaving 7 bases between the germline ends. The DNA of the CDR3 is TGTGCCATCACCAGTGGAGAGACCCAGTACTTC. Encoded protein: CAITSGETQYF.

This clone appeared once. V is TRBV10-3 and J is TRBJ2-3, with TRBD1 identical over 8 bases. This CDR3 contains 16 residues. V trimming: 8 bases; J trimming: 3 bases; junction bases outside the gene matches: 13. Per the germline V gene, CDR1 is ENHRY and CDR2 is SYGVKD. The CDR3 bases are TGTGCCATCGGCGAGACCCACAGGGGGGCAACAGATACGCAGTATTTT. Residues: CAIGETHRGATDTQYF.

The CDR3 DNA is TGTGCCAGCAGCCGGCCGACAGGGACTGGGGCCAACGTCCTGACTTTC. It is translated as CASSRPTGTGANVLTF. The rearrangement uses TRBV5-4 and TRBJ2-6, with 7 bases fitting TRBD1. This CDR3 comprises 16 residues. Trimming took 4 bases from V and 2 from J; bases not matched to a gene: 6. Germline lookup yields CDR1 SGHNT and CDR2 YYREEE (reference sequence).

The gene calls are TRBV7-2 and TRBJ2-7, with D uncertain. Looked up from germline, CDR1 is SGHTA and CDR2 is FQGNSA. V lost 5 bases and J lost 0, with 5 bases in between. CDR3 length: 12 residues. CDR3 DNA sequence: TGTGCCAGCAGCGAGAACTCCTACGAGCAGTACTTC. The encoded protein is CASSENSYEQYF.

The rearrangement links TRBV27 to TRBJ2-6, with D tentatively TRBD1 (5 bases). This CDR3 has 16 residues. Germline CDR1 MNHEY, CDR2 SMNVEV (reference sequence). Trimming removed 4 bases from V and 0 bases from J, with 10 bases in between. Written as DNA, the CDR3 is TGTGCCAGCAGTTCCAAGCAGGGCTCTGGGGCCAACGTCCTGACTTTC. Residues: CASSSKQGSGANVLTF.

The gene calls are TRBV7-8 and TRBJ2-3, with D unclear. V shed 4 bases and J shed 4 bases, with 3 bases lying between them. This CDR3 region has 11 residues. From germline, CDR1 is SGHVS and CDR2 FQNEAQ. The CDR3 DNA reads TGTGCCAGCAGCTCCTCAGATACGCAGTATTTT. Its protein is CASSSSDTQYF.

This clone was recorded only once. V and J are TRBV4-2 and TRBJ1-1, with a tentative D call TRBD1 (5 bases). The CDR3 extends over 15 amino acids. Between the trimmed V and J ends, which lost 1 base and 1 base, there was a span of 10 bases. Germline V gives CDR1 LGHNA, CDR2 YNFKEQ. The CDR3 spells CASSQVGQGNTEAFF. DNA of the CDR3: TGTGCCAGCAGCCAAGTTGGGCAGGGGAACACTGAAGCTTTCTTT.

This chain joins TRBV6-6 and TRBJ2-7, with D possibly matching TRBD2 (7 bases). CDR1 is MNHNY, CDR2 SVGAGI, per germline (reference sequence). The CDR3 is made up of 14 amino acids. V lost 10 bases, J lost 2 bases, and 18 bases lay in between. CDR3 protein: CATTRPGGPYEQYF. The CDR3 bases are TGTGCCACCACACGCCCGGGGGGCCCCTACGAGCAGTACTTC.

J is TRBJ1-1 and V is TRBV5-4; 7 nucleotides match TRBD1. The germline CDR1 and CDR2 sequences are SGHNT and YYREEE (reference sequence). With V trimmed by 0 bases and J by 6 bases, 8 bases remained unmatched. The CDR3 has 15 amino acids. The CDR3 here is CASSLELGGRAEAFF. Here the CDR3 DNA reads TGTGCCAGCAGCTTGGAATTAGGGGGCAGGGCTGAAGCTTTCTTT.

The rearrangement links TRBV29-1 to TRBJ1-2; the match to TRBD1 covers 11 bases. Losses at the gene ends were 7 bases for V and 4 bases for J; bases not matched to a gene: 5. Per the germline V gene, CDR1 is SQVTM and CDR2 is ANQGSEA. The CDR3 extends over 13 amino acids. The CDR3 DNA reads TGCAGCGCGGGACAGGGGGTCGGCTATGGCTACACCTTC. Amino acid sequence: CSAGQGVGYGYTF.

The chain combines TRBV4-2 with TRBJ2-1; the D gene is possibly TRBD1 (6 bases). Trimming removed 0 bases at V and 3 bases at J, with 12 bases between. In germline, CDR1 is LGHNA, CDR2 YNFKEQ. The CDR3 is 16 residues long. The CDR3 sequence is CASSQDLRDIYNEQFF. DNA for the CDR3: TGTGCCAGCAGCCAAGATTTACGGGACATCTACAATGAGCAGTTCTTC.

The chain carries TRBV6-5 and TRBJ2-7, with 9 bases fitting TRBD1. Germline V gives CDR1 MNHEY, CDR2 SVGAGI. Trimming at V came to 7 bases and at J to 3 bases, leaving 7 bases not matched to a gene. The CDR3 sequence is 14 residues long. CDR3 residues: CASTRDREGYEQYF. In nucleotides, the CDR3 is TGTGCCAGCACCCGGGACAGGGAGGGCTACGAGCAGTACTTC.